The 31 T cell receptor beta chains below were found in one sample sequenced in a study of blood T cell repertoires in COVID-19. The table came from immunoSEQ multiplex PCR; TCRdb's copy has only in-frame clones and leaves some out. Seen here are fewer than 250,000 clones, over 75% observed once, and the top ten hold approximately 10%. Sequencing was performed on peripheral blood. Receptors were obtained from a man aged 45-60 years with COVID-19, enrolled during active disease.

V gene TRBV7-2 combines with J gene TRBJ2-5; TRBD2 agrees at 14 bases. The germline V gene encodes CDR1 SGHTA and CDR2 FQGNSA. V shed 4 bases and J 4 bases; nucleotides not matched to a gene: 8. This CDR3 has 17 residues. The CDR3 spells CASSSGTSGGQGETQYF. CDR3 DNA: TGTGCCAGCAGCTCCGGGACTAGCGGGGGCCAGGGAGAGACCCAGTACTTC.

The V call is TRBV10-3, the J call TRBJ2-1; 10 bases line up with TRBD2. Unmatched junction bases numbered 5, after V lost 2 bases and J lost 4 bases. This CDR3 is built from 16 residues. Per the germline V gene, CDR1 is ENHRY and CDR2 is SYGVKD. Here the CDR3 reads CAISEGAGGSYNEQFF. DNA of the CDR3: TGTGCCATCAGTGAGGGAGCGGGAGGGAGTTACAATGAGCAGTTCTTC.

The chain links TRBV15 to TRBJ1-3, with unresolved D. This CDR3 region has 15 residues. V lost 0 bases and J 4 bases, leaving 10 bases between the germline ends. Germline V gene lookup returns CDR1 LNHNV and CDR2 YYDKDF (reference sequence). The CDR3 nucleotides read TGTGCCACCAGCAGAGACCCGAGGGCGGGAAACACCATATATTTT. Its protein product is CATSRDPRAGNTIYF.

Written as DNA, the CDR3 is TGTGCCAGCTCGAATTTTGACAGCAGGAATGAAAAACTGTTTTTT. This sequence encodes CASSNFDSRNEKLFF. The chain has TRBV18 and TRBJ1-4; D perhaps matches TRBD1 (5 bases). V was shortened by 6 bases and J by 5 bases, with 16 bases between the two germline ends. This CDR3 has 15 amino acids. Germline V CDR1 and CDR2: KGHSH, LQKENI.

This clone was seen just once. The chain recombines TRBV6-6 with TRBJ2-7; 10 bases agree with TRBD1. Germline CDR1 MNHNY, CDR2 SVGAGI (reference sequence). The CDR3 length is 12 residues. V trimming: 6 bases; J trimming: 13 bases; junction bases outside the gene matches: 9. This CDR3 reads CASSEPGQGLYF. As DNA, the CDR3 is TGTGCCAGCAGCGAGCCGGGACAGGGGTTATACTTC.

The chain links TRBV27 to TRBJ2-3; 9 positions agree with TRBD1. CDR3 length: 16 residues. V lost 2 bases, J lost 1 base, and 4 bases stayed unmatched. CDR1 MNHEY and CDR2 SMNVEV come from the germline V gene (reference sequence). The CDR3 sequence is CASSLLDRGGTDTQYF. The CDR3, as DNA: TGTGCCAGCAGTTTACTGGACAGGGGTGGCACAGATACGCAGTATTTT.

The J gene is TRBJ2-7, the V gene TRBV6-5, with 7 bases that match TRBD1. V trimming: 1 base; J trimming: 4 bases; junction bases outside the gene matches: 10. Germline CDR1 MNHEY, CDR2 SVGAGI. The CDR3 spans 16 residues. The CDR3 loop is CASSYLRQGVKYEQYF. CDR3 sequence (DNA): TGTGCCAGCAGTTACTTACGGCAGGGGGTAAAGTACGAGCAGTACTTC.

This chain joins TRBV3-1 (or the pseudogene TRBV3-2) and TRBJ1-1, with TRBD1 identical over 7 bases. The J segment lost 0 bases and the V segment lost 4 bases, leaving 5 bases of the junction unmatched. The CDR3 sequence is 15 residues long. Germline V lookup: CDR1 LGHDT, CDR2 YNNKEL (reference sequence). CDR3 DNA: TGTGCCAGCAGCCGCGGACAGGCGGTGAACACTGAAGCTTTCTTT. Its protein product is CASSRGQAVNTEAFF.

The chain recombines TRBV7-6 with TRBJ2-7; D is ambiguous. The CDR3 extends over 11 amino acids. Germline V gene data show CDR1 as SGHVS and CDR2 as FNYEAQ. V was cut by 3 bases and J by 7 bases, with 7 bases left in between. CDR3 amino acids: CASSLEMEQYF. CDR3 nucleotide sequence: TGTGCCAGCAGCTTGGAGATGGAGCAGTACTTC. Combining the CDR3 with reference TRBV7-6 and TRBJ2-7 gives the whole variable domain GAGVSQSPRYKVTKRGQDVALRCDPISGHVSLYWYRQALGQGPEFLTYFNYEAQQDKSGLPNDRFSAERPEGSISTLTIQRTEQRDSAMYRCASSLEMEQYFGPGTRLTVT.

This chain joins TRBV5-5 and TRBJ1-1, with D unresolved. The CDR3 contains 15 residues. V was shortened by 4 bases and J by 0 bases, with 13 bases between the two germline ends. Germline values: CDR1 SGHKS, CDR2 YYEKEE (reference sequence). CDR3 residues: CASSPWTQMNTEAFF. As DNA, the CDR3 is TGTGCCAGCAGCCCCTGGACTCAGATGAACACTGAAGCTTTCTTT.

Comments on this clone: Within the sample, other DNA sequences also encode this same CDR3. The rearrangement links TRBV15 to TRBJ2-3; D is possibly TRBD2 (6 bases). From germline, CDR1 is LNHNV and CDR2 YYDKDF (reference sequence). The CDR3 loop spans 14 amino acids. With 0 bases removed from V and 3 bases from J, the gap between germline ends came to 7 bases. This chain's CDR3 is CATSRDRGTDTQYF. In nucleotides, the CDR3 is TGTGCCACCAGCAGAGATCGGGGGACAGATACGCAGTATTTT.

J is TRBJ2-7 and V is TRBV9; 10 bases fit TRBD2. J lost 4 bases, V lost 2 bases, and 3 bases had no gene match. Germline V gives CDR1 SGDLS, CDR2 YYNGEE. The CDR3 sequence is 14 residues long. The CDR3 sequence is CASSVGTSEYEQYF. The CDR3 DNA sequence: TGTGCCAGCAGCGTCGGGACTAGCGAATACGAGCAGTACTTC.

This clone was recorded once. The rearrangement uses TRBV30 and TRBJ2-3; 9 nucleotides line up with TRBD2. The germline CDR1 and CDR2 sequences are GTSNPN and SVGIG (reference sequence). J gave up 6 bases and V 5 bases, and 12 bases lay outside the gene matches. This CDR3 comprises 15 residues. The CDR3 DNA is TGTGCCTGGGCGTCCGGGACTAGCACAGCTGATACGCAGTATTTT. Its protein is CAWASGTSTADTQYF.

The V gene is TRBV11-3, the J gene TRBJ2-1, with TRBD1 matching 7 bases. The germline CDR1 and CDR2 sequences are SGHNT and YENEEA. With 1 base clipped from V and 2 bases from J, the junction kept 2 bases outside the gene matches. The CDR3 loop spans 15 amino acids. CDR3: CASSLGRGTYNEQFF. The CDR3 region has the DNA TGTGCCAGCAGCTTAGGCAGGGGGACCTACAATGAGCAGTTCTTC.

The chain has TRBV3-1 (or the pseudogene TRBV3-2) and TRBJ1-5, with D perhaps matching TRBD1 (5 bases). The germline V gene has CDR1 LGHDT and CDR2 YNNKEL (reference sequence). V dropped 6 bases and J dropped 4 bases, with 10 bases sitting between them. The CDR3 totals 13 residues. This chain's CDR3 is CASSQGLNQPQHF. The CDR3 DNA sequence: TGTGCCAGCAGTCAGGGATTGAATCAGCCCCAGCATTTT.

The chain links TRBV24-1 to TRBJ2-3; 15 nucleotides agree with TRBD2. The V segment lost 4 bases and the J segment 14 bases; nucleotides outside the gene matches: 12. The CDR3 is 16 residues long. The germline gives CDR1 KGHDR, CDR2 SFDVKD. The CDR3 sequence is CATSDRTSGRAGVRYF. CDR3 DNA sequence: TGTGCCACCAGTGACCGGACTAGCGGGAGGGCCGGAGTACGGTATTTT.

The rearrangement links TRBV4-3 to TRBJ2-1, with D uncertain. The V and J ends lost 4 bases and 5 bases respectively, with 12 bases between them. Germline CDR1 and CDR2: LGHNA and YSLEER. The CDR3 length is 14 residues. The CDR3 nucleotides read TGCGCCAGCAGCCCTACAGAGCTACACAATGAGCAGTTCTTC. It yields the protein CASSPTELHNEQFF.

This rearrangement joins TRBV27 to TRBJ2-7, with 9 bases matching TRBD1. Trimming took 6 bases from V and 2 from J; bases not matched to a gene: 11. CDR1 is MNHEY and CDR2 is SMNVEV in the germline V gene (reference sequence). CDR3 length: 16 amino acids. CDR3 bases: TGTGCCAGCAGACACTCGGGACAGGGTGGACCCTACGAGCAGTACTTC. It is translated as CASRHSGQGGPYEQYF.

The chain is built from TRBV28 and TRBJ2-7, with 10 bases identical to TRBD2. CDR1 MDHEN and CDR2 SYDVKM come from the germline V gene. Trimming took 8 bases from V and 1 from J; bases not matched to a gene: 5. The CDR3 is 14 residues long. CDR3 loop: CASEIAGGSYEQYF. In DNA form, the CDR3 reads TGTGCCAGCGAAATAGCGGGGGGTTCCTACGAGCAGTACTTC.

The chain links TRBV7-9 to TRBJ2-4, with D perhaps matching TRBD1 (7 bases). Trimming took 4 bases from V and 0 from J, leaving 13 bases between them. This CDR3 spans 16 amino acids. CDR1 and CDR2 from the germline V gene are SEHNR and FQNEAQ (reference sequence). CDR3 protein: CASSWTGGVAKNIQYF. In DNA, the CDR3 is TGTGCCAGCAGCTGGACAGGAGGGGTAGCCAAAAACATTCAGTACTTC.

The chain combines TRBV3-1 (or the pseudogene TRBV3-2) with TRBJ1-4, with D unresolved. Germline V gene data show CDR1 as LGHDT and CDR2 as YNNKEL (reference sequence). V lost 3 bases and J 14 bases, leaving 10 bases between the germline ends. The CDR3 spans 11 residues. The CDR3 DNA reads TGTGCCAGCAGCCAGTGGAGTGAGCTGTTTTTT. As protein: CASSQWSELFF.

This chain uses TRBV18 with TRBJ2-3; 12 bases match TRBD2. With V trimmed by 3 bases and J by 1 base, 14 bases remained unmatched. The germline V gene encodes CDR1 KGHSH and CDR2 LQKENI. CDR3 length: 20 residues. The CDR3 loop is CASSPSEASGGARGTDTQYF. CDR3 DNA sequence: TGTGCCAGCTCACCGTCCGAGGCTAGCGGGGGGGCCCGCGGCACAGATACGCAGTATTTT.

The chain has TRBV15 and TRBJ2-7; D is possibly TRBD1 (6 bases). CDR1 is LNHNV, CDR2 YYDKDF, per germline (reference sequence). The V gene lost 2 bases and the J gene lost 3 bases, with 8 bases spanning the gap. This CDR3 comprises 13 residues. Here the CDR3 DNA reads TGTGCCACCAGCAGATCGGACAGCTACGAGCAGTACTTC. Encoded protein: CATSRSDSYEQYF.

This chain connects TRBV5-4 to TRBJ1-2; D is unclear. Germline V gene lookup returns CDR1 SGHNT and CDR2 YYREEE (reference sequence). This CDR3 contains 13 residues. V lost 0 bases and J lost 8, with 11 bases in between. CDR3 sequence: CASSLVGGMGYTF. CDR3 in DNA: TGTGCCAGCAGCTTGGTCGGAGGGATGGGCTACACCTTC.

The V call is TRBV6-5, the J call TRBJ1-2; D is ambiguous. V dropped 8 bases and J dropped 4 bases, with 14 bases sitting between them. Germline V gives CDR1 MNHEY, CDR2 SVGAGI. The CDR3 length is 13 residues. Written as DNA, the CDR3 is TGTGCCAGCCAAGTTCGAGATCTCTATGGCTACACCTTC. It specifies CASQVRDLYGYTF.

The chain links TRBV2 to TRBJ2-1; 8 nucleotides match TRBD2. Trimming took 5 bases from V and 9 from J; bases not matched to a gene: 9. Germline CDR1 and CDR2: SNHLY and FYNNEI. The CDR3 contains 14 residues. The CDR3 DNA reads TGTGCCAGCAGTTCGACGGGGGGGATTGGTGAGCAGTTCTTC. This encodes CASSSTGGIGEQFF.

The chain is built from TRBV28 and TRBJ2-3; possible D gene TRBD1, 5 bases. The CDR3 is 14 residues long. The V end was cut by 8 bases, the J end by 1 base, with 13 bases between. CDR1 MDHEN and CDR2 SYDVKM come from the germline V gene. Here the CDR3 DNA reads TGTGCCAGCGAATCAGGGATGCGCACAGATACGCAGTATTTT. Its protein product is CASESGMRTDTQYF.

The V gene is TRBV4-1, the J gene TRBJ2-3, with 7 bases matching TRBD1. Trimming removed 4 bases from V and 5 bases from J; junction bases left unmatched: 9. The CDR3 is 15 residues long. In germline, CDR1 is MGHRA, CDR2 YSYEKL. The CDR3 DNA reads as TGCGCCAGCAGCCTCGACAGGGCGTCCAGAGATACGCAGTATTTT. This translates into CASSLDRASRDTQYF.

The genes are TRBV5-1 and TRBJ2-1; 9 bases agree with TRBD1. Germline V gives CDR1 SGHRS, CDR2 YFSETQ. V lost 4 bases to trimming and J lost 7 bases; unmatched junction nucleotides: 6. The CDR3 extends over 14 amino acids. CDR3 protein: CASSPDRGRNEQFF. CDR3 DNA: TGCGCCAGCAGCCCGGACAGGGGCAGAAATGAGCAGTTCTTC.

This chain uses TRBV3-1 (or the pseudogene TRBV3-2) with TRBJ2-2, with TRBD2 matching 7 bases. The CDR3 spans 16 residues. V trimming: 0 bases; J trimming: 6 bases; junction bases outside the gene matches: 7. CDR1 and CDR2 from the germline V gene are LGHDT and YNNKEL (reference sequence). The CDR3, as DNA: TGTGCCAGCAGCCAAGATTTTAGCCGGGGGGCCGGGGAGCTGTTTTTT. Translated, it gives CASSQDFSRGAGELFF.

This clone appeared a single time. The chain has TRBV5-1 and TRBJ1-1; 11 nucleotides match TRBD1. Per germline, CDR1 SGHRS and CDR2 YFSETQ. V lost 4 bases to trimming and J lost 5 bases; unmatched junction nucleotides: 7. CDR3 size: 15 residues. The CDR3 loop is CASSETGTGGTEAFF. The CDR3 region has the DNA TGCGCCAGCAGCGAGACCGGGACAGGGGGAACTGAAGCTTTCTTT.